The rows below give T cell receptor beta chains drawn from one sample of a study of low-dose radiotherapy and immunotherapy resistance in tumors. MiXCR, run by TCRdb on the reads, gives a single entry per CDR3 protein. Of nearly 60,000 distinct CDR3 sequences listed, about 25% are singletons. The sequenced sample was PBMCs, obtained after low-dose radiotherapy plus immunotherapy. The receptors come from a male donor with prostate cancer. Both conserved end residues are part of each CDR3. D genes are given only for firm matches. Size is omitted from some rows. Given values are once, few, many or a class for expanded clones.

j_call	clone_size	d_call	v_call	cdr3_aa	cdr3_nt
TRBJ2-7	-	TRBD2	TRBV20-1	CSARTSGGDEQYF	TGCAGTGCGAGGACTAGCGGGGGGGACGAGCAGTACTTC
TRBJ2-7	many	-	TRBV6-5	CASSLGTEITEQYF	TGTGCCAGCAGCCTTGGGACGGAAATCACCGAGCAGTACTTC
TRBJ2-5	-	-	TRBV6-5	CASSRRVRETQYF	TGTGCCAGCAGTAGGCGGGTCCGGGAGACCCAGTACTTC
TRBJ2-1	-	-	TRBV9	CASSARLSSGANVLTFGAGNEQFF	-
TRBJ1-2	medium-sized	-	TRBV25-1	CASSEWTAATGLGYTF	TGTGCCAGCAGTGAATGGACTGCAGCCACAGGGTTGGGCTACACCTTC
TRBJ2-3	many	-	TRBV5-1	CASSLAGGLTDTQYF	TGCGCCAGCAGCTTGGCGGGGGGCCTCACAGATACGCAGTATTTT
TRBJ2-7	many	TRBD2	TRBV30	CAWSSAGGRVVQYF	TGTGCCTGGAGTTCCGCGGGGGGGCGAGTTGTGCAGTACTTC
TRBJ2-3	few	TRBD2	TRBV25-1	CASSESGSGGADTQYF	TGTGCCAGCAGTGAATCGGGTAGCGGGGGGGCCGATACGCAGTATTTT
TRBJ2-7	many	-	TRBV29-1	CSVEGEVGGDFSYEQYF	TGCAGCGTTGAAGGGGAAGTTGGAGGGGATTTTTCCTACGAGCAGTACTTC
TRBJ2-7	many	TRBD2	TRBV14	CASSQRGPRILAGDYEQYF	TGTGCCAGCAGCCAAAGGGGGCCTCGAATACTAGCGGGGGACTACGAGCAGTACTTC
TRBJ1-3	few	-	TRBV28	CASSSPRMGGNTIYF	TGTGCCAGCAGTTCCCCCAGGATGGGGGGAAACACCATATATTTT
TRBJ2-2	many	TRBD2	TRBV7-8	CASSLSPSSGNPGELFF	TGTGCCAGCAGCTTAAGTCCGTCTAGCGGGAATCCCGGGGAGCTGTTTTTT
TRBJ2-1	-	TRBD2	TRBV5-6	CASAPRRGYGNEQFF	TGTGCCAGCGCCCCCCGGCGGGGGTACGGCAATGAGCAGTTCTTC
TRBJ1-1	many	-	TRBV5-4	CASSRQMGPEAFF	TGTGCCAGCAGTAGACAGATGGGGCCTGAAGCTTTCTTT
TRBJ2-3	-	TRBD1	TRBV5-1	CASSLEGQDTDTQYF	TGCGCCAGCAGCTTGGAGGGACAGGACACAGATACGCAGTATTTT
TRBJ2-7	many	TRBD2	TRBV6-5	CASSLAGGGNEQYF	TGTGCCAGCAGTTTAGCGGGAGGAGGGAACGAGCAGTACTTC